A selection of T cell receptor beta chains follows, all from one sample in a study of control samples from healthy donors and cancer patients. This table comes from immunoSEQ multiplex PCR, and its TCRdb copy is limited to in-frame clones, with some not included. Seen here are about 79,000 clones, approximately 93% observed once, and the top ten hold 1.3%. The sequenced material came from PBMCs. The source of these receptors is a woman aged 40-49 years with lung cancer. Each CDR3 is given with its conserved first and last residue. A D gene is named only where the DNA matches it firmly. Clone size is shown for a subset of rows, as once, few, many or a class of expanded clone.

TRBV3-1/TRBV3-2	.	TRBJ1-6	.	TGTGCCAGCAGCCGGTTTACAGGCAGTGCTCCCCTCCACTTT	CASSRFTGSAPLHF
TRBV2	.	TRBJ1-1	.	TGTGCCAGCAGCAGGACGCTGGAAGTTTTCTTT	CASSRTLEVFF
TRBV2	.	TRBJ1-3	TRBD1	TGTGCCAGCAGTGTGGACAGGCCGTTCTCTGGAAACACCATATATTTT	CASSVDRPFSGNTIYF
TRBV30	once	TRBJ1-3	.	TGTGCCTGGAGTGTAACCGGGAGCTCTGGAAACACCATATATTTT	CAWSVTGSSGNTIYF
TRBV6-6	once	TRBJ2-3	.	TGTGCCAGCAGTTACTCTTTACCAGGGCGGGATACGCAGTATTTT	CASSYSLPGRDTQYF
TRBV2	.	TRBJ2-5	.	TGTGCCAGCAACGAGCGGGAGACCCAGTACTTC	CASNERETQYF
TRBV4-2	.	TRBJ2-1	.	TGTGCCAGCAGCCCAGGGACAAAAAGGGGGGAGCAGTTCTTC	CASSPGTKRGEQFF
TRBV19	.	TRBJ2-3	TRBD1	TGTGCCAGTAGTATAAAAAGACAGGGCCCCTCAGATACGCAGTATTTT	CASSIKRQGPSDTQYF
TRBV9	once	TRBJ2-7	TRBD1	TGTGCCAGCAGCGTGGAGGGACAGGGCTACGAGCAGTACTTC	CASSVEGQGYEQYF
TRBV9	.	TRBJ1-1	.	TGTGCCAGCAGCGTAGTAGGGGGGGCTGAAGCTTTCTTT	CASSVVGGAEAFF
TRBV11-2	.	TRBJ1-2	TRBD1	TGTGCCAGCAGCCTAGGACAGGGGTACGGCTACACCTTC	CASSLGQGYGYTF
TRBV19	.	TRBJ1-2	.	TGTGCCAGTAGTAAGTCGACAGCAAGCTATGGCTACACCTTC	CASSKSTASYGYTF
TRBV9	.	TRBJ2-1	TRBD1	TGTGCCAGCAGCGTAGTAGGGACAGGAAGATACAATGAGCAGTTCTTC	CASSVVGTGRYNEQFF
TRBV19	.	TRBJ2-4	TRBD1	TGTGCCAGTAGTATAGGAAGGGGTGGACAGGGATTAGCCAAAAACATTCAGTACTTC	CASSIGRGGQGLAKNIQYF
TRBV19	.	TRBJ1-2	.	TGTGCCAGTAGTGGTATTGAGGGCTACACCTTC	CASSGIEGYTF
TRBV14	once	TRBJ2-3	TRBD1	TGTGCCAGCAGCCTGCTCCCTACAGGGGGCACAGATACGCAGTATTTT	CASSLLPTGGTDTQYF
TRBV6-2/TRBV6-3	few	TRBJ1-5	.	TGTGCCAGCAGTTATTCGGACCCAAATCAGCCCCAGCATTTT	CASSYSDPNQPQHF
TRBV19	.	TRBJ2-7	TRBD1	TGTGCCAGTAGTTTTTACCGACAGGGCGGCGAGCAGTACTTC	CASSFYRQGGEQYF
TRBV6-6	once	TRBJ2-7	TRBD2	TGTGCCAGCAGGTCGACTAGCGGGGGTTACGAGCAGTACTTC	CASRSTSGGYEQYF
TRBV6-5	.	TRBJ1-4	.	TGTGCCAGCAGCGTTTCATGGACTGATGAAAAACTGTTTTTT	CASSVSWTDEKLFF
TRBV25-1	.	TRBJ1-1	.	TGTGCCAGCAGTGACGCTGAAGCTTTCTTT	CASSDAEAFF
TRBV19	.	TRBJ1-1	TRBD1	TGTGCCAGTCACGCCCGGGACAGGGGGAACACTGAAGCTTTCTTT	CASHARDRGNTEAFF
TRBV7-2	.	TRBJ2-3	TRBD2	TGTGCCAGCAGCTTGGACGCCGCGGGGGGGACTCAGGGTACGCAGTATTTT	CASSLDAAGGTQGTQYF
TRBV24-1	.	TRBJ2-2	TRBD1	TGTGCCACCAGTGACCTCCGGACAGGGGACACCGGGGAGCTGTTTTTT	CATSDLRTGDTGELFF
TRBV9	.	TRBJ2-3	TRBD1	TGTGCCAGCAGCGCCGGGACAGGGGGAGCAGATACGCAGTATTTT	CASSAGTGGADTQYF
TRBV7-9	.	TRBJ1-2	.	TGTGCCAGCAGCTCACGCAACCAGGGGTGGGAGCGTGGCTACACCTTC	CASSSRNQGWERGYTF
TRBV29-1	.	TRBJ2-7	.	TGCAGCGTTGCCCAAGCGAGCTCCTACGAGCAGTACTTC	CSVAQASSYEQYF
TRBV30	.	TRBJ1-1	TRBD1	TGTGCCGGGACAGTACCGAACACTGAAGCTTTCTTT	CAGTVPNTEAFF
TRBV5-5	.	TRBJ2-7	.	TGTGCCAGCAGCCCTATTTATGGGAGCTACGAGCAGTACTTC	CASSPIYGSYEQYF
TRBV29-1	.	TRBJ1-2	.	TGCAGCGTCCCATATCCGGCGACCTTGGGCTACACCTTC	CSVPYPATLGYTF
TRBV19	.	TRBJ1-2	TRBD1	TGTGCCAGTAGCCAGGGACAGGGGGCTTCAGCTAACTATGGCTACACCTTC	CASSQGQGASANYGYTF
TRBV30	.	TRBJ1-2	.	TGTGCCTGGAGCGATCCGGGGGGGGCCCGCCCGGCCTATGGCTACACCTTC	CAWSDPGGARPAYGYTF
TRBV12-3/TRBV12-4	.	TRBJ1-1	.	TGTGCCAGCACCCAGGGGCTGTGGGGGGATGCTTTCTTT	CASTQGLWGDAFF
TRBV27	.	TRBJ1-5	TRBD1	TGTGCCAGCTCAGGGGACAGGGGCCGCCAGCCCCAGCATTTT	CASSGDRGRQPQHF
TRBV27	.	TRBJ1-2	TRBD1	TGTGCCAGCAGTCCTCGGACAGGGGGGTATGGCTACACCTTC	CASSPRTGGYGYTF
TRBV6-5	.	TRBJ2-5	.	TGTGCCAGCAGCCCGGGGCTCCTTCAAGAGACCCAGTACTTC	CASSPGLLQETQYF
TRBV6-5	.	TRBJ1-1	.	TGTGCCAGCAGTTACTATCCTGAGAACACTGAAGCTTTCTTT	CASSYYPENTEAFF
TRBV5-1	.	TRBJ1-1	.	TGCGCCAGCAGCCCGCGGGGTGGACCTATGAACACTGAAGCTTTCTTT	CASSPRGGPMNTEAFF
TRBV29-1	few	TRBJ2-2	.	TGCAGCGTTGATCGTTCGAACACCGGGGAGCTGTTTTTT	CSVDRSNTGELFF